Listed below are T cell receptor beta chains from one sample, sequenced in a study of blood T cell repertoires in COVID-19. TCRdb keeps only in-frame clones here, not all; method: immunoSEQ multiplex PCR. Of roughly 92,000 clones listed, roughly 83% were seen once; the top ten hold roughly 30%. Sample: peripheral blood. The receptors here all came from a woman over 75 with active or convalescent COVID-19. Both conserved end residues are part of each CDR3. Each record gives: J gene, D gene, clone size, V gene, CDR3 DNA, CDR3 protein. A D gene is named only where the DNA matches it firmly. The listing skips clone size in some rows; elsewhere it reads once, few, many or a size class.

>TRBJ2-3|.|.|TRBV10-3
TGTGCCACGACAGCTTCCACAGATACGCAGTATTTT
CATTASTDTQYF
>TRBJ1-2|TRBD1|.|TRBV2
TGTGCCAGCAGGGCAGACAGGGCCGCAAATGGCTACACCTTC
CASRADRAANGYTF
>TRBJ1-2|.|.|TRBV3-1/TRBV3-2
TGTGCCAGCAGCCAGGGGCGAGCTAACTATGGCTACACCTTC
CASSQGRANYGYTF
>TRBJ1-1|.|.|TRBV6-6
TGTGCCAGCAGTTACTCGACCAGGGCCCGGAACACTGAAGCTTTCTTT
CASSYSTRARNTEAFF
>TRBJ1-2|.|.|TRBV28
TGTGCCAGCACCATAAGGACTGGCGGGGGCTACACCTTC
CASTIRTGGGYTF
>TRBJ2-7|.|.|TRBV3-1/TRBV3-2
TGTGCCAGCAGCCCCGGAGGACAGCTATACGAGCAGTACTTC
CASSPGGQLYEQYF
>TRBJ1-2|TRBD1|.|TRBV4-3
TGCGCCAGCAGCCCCAGATTACAGGGGGACGGGGGCTACACCTTC
CASSPRLQGDGGYTF
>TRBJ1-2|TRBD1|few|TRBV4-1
TGCGCCAGCAGCCAAGAATCTCGGGACAGGGGAGGTGGCTACACCTTC
CASSQESRDRGGGYTF
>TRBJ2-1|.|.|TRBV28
TGTGCCAGCAGTTTGCGTAGCGGCGCCGGGGGGCAGTTCTTC
CASSLRSGAGGQFF
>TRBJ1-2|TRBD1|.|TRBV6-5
TGTGCCAGCAGAAGGGACAGGGTCTTCGGCTACACCTTC
CASRRDRVFGYTF
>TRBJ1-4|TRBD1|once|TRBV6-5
TGTGCCAGCAAGCAGGCCTACAGGGGGAATGAAAAACTGTTTTTT
CASKQAYRGNEKLFF
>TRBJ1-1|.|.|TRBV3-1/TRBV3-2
TGTGCCAGCAGCGCCGCCGGGGGGAACACTGAAGCTTTCTTT
CASSAAGGNTEAFF
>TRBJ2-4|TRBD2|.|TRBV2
TGTGCCAGCAGTGATAGAAGGGCTCGGTCGGGACTAGCGGGAGGCGGTACCAAAAACATTCAGTACTTC
CASSDRRARSGLAGGGTKNIQYF
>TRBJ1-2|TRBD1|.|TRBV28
TGTGCCAGCAGGGGGACAGGGGGAGACTATGGCTACACCTTC
CASRGTGGDYGYTF
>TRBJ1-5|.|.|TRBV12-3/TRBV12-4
TGTGCCAGCAGTTTCGCGGCCAATCAGCCCCAGCATTTT
CASSFAANQPQHF
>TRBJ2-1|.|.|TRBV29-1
TGCAGCGTTGAGGAGGGGGGGAGGAATGAGCAGTTCTTC
CSVEEGGRNEQFF
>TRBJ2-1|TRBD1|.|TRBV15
TGTGCCACCAGCAGATCCTCACAGGGGATCGATGAGCAGTTCTTC
CATSRSSQGIDEQFF
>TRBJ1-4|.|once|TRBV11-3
TGTGCCAGCAGCTTAGGGAGACAGAGTAATGAAAAACTGTTTTTT
CASSLGRQSNEKLFF
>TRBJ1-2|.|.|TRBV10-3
TGTGCCATCAGTGTGATGGGAGACCAGCCAAATAACTATGGCTACACCTTC
CAISVMGDQPNNYGYTF
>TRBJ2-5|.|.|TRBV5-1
TGCGCCAGCAGCTTGAGCGGTAAGAGAGAGACCCAGTACTTC
CASSLSGKRETQYF
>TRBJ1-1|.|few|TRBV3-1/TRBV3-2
TGTGCCAGCAGCCAAGAAACGCCAGGGGTAGAGCTGAACACTGAAGCTTTCTTT
CASSQETPGVELNTEAFF
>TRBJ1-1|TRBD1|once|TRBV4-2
TGTGCCAGCAGCCAAGATGGTTCAGGGGGCAGGGAAGCTTTCTTT
CASSQDGSGGREAFF
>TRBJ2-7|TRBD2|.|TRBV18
TGTGCCAGCTCCACCGGGACTACCTACGAGCAGTACTTC
CASSTGTTYEQYF
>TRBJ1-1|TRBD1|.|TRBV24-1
TGTGCCACCAGTGGGACAGGGGTAACTGAAGCTTTCTTT
CATSGTGVTEAFF
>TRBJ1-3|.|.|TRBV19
TGTGCCAGTAGTCAAGAAGGAGGAGGGAGAAGAACCATATATTTT
CASSQEGGGRRTIYF
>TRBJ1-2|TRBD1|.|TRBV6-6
TGTGCCAGCAGTTATACAGGGGGCGGGTATGGCTACACCTTC
CASSYTGGGYGYTF